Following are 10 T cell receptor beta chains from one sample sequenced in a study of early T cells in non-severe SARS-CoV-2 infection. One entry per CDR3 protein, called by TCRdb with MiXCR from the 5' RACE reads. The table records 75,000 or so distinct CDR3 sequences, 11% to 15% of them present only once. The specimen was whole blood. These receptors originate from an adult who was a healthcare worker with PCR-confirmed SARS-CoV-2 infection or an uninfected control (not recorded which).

CDR3: CASSPRGGNQPQHF. In DNA form, the CDR3 reads TGTGCCAGCAGCCCGAGGGGGGGCAATCAGCCCCAGCATTTT. The V and J genes are TRBV6-5 and TRBJ1-5, with D possibly matching TRBD1 (6 bases). Per the germline V gene, CDR1 is MNHEY and CDR2 is SVGAGI. The V end was cut by 6 bases, the J end by 2 bases, with 11 bases between. The CDR3 length is 14 residues.

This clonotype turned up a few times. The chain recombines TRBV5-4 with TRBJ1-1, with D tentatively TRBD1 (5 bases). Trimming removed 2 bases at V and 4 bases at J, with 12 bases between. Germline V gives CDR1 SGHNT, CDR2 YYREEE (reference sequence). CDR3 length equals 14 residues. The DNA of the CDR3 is TGTGCCAGCAGCTTAGGTCAGGGAATCACTGAAGCTTTCTTT. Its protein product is CASSLGQGITEAFF.

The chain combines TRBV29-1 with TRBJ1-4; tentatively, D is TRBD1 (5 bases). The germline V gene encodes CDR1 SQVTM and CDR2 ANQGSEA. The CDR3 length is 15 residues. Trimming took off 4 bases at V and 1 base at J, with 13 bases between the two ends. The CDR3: CSVGGSTETNEKLFF. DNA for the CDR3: TGCAGCGTTGGGGGATCGACAGAAACTAATGAAAAACTGTTTTTT.

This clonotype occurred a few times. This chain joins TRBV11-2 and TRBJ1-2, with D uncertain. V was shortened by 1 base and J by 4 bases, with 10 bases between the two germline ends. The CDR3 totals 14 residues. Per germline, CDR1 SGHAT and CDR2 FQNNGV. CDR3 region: CASSLAGTTYGYTF. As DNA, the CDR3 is TGTGCCAGCAGCTTAGCGGGCACAACCTATGGCTACACCTTC.

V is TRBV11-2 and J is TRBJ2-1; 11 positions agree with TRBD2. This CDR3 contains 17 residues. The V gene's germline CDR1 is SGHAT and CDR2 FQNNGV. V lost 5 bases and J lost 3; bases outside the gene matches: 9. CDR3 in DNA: TGTGCCAGCAGCCCACAGGGACTAGCGGTGATCTACAATGAGCAGTTCTTC. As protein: CASSPQGLAVIYNEQFF.

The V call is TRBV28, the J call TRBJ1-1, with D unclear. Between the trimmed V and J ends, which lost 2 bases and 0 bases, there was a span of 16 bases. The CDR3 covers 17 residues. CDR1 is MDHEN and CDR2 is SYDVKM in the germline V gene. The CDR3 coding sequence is TGTGCCAGCAGTTTAGGAACACTCGGAGGTGTGAACACTGAAGCTTTCTTT. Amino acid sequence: CASSLGTLGGVNTEAFF.

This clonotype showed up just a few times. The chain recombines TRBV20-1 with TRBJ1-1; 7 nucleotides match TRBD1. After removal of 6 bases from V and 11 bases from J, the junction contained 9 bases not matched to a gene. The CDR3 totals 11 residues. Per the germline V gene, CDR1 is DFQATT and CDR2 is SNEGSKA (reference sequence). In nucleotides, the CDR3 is TGCAGTGCATTGACAGGGACGACTGCTTTCTTT. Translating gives CSALTGTTAFF.

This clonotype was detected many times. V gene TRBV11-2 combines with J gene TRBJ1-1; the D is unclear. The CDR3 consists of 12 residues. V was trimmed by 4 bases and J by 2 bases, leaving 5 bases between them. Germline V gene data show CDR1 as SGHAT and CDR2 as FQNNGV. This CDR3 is CASSWANTEAFF. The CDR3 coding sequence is TGTGCCAGCAGCTGGGCCAACACTGAAGCTTTCTTT.

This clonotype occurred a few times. CDR3 loop: CASNLGPSNTGELFF. The CDR3 bases are TGTGCCAGCAACCTCGGGCCGTCGAACACCGGGGAGCTGTTTTTT. The V call is TRBV7-3, the J call TRBJ2-2, with D uncertain. The CDR3 is 15 amino acids. The germline gives CDR1 SGHTA, CDR2 FQGTGA. The ends were cut back, 7 bases at V and 0 bases at J, with 12 bases in the middle.

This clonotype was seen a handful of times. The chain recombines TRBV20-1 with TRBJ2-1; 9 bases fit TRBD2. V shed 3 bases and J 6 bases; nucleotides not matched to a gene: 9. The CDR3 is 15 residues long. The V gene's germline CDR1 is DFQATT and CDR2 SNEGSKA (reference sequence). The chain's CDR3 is CSASRGLAQINEQFF. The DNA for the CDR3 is TGCAGTGCTAGCCGGGGACTAGCCCAAATCAATGAGCAGTTCTTC.